This TCR beta chain was sequenced in a study of blood T cell repertoires in COVID-19. Across the whole study: Researchers got acute and convalescent COVID-19 samples from the United States, Italy and Spain. PBMCs, B-cell-depleted T cells, or T cells were the source of the cDNA or gDNA that made up the material.

Under the authors' procedure: Amplification of reference gene primers provided the estimated nucleated cell counts. Profiled with immunoSEQ multiplex PCR; TCRdb holds only in-frame clones, not every one. Clone size and V and J calls were adopted from that table, with D and trimming inferred from the DNA. This sample has about 350,000 clones, with about 87% found just once. While infection was still active, Seattle patients were enrolled and then followed longitudinally. The sequence came from a man aged 25-45 years with COVID-19, enrolled during active disease. The source material was peripheral blood.

In DNA form, the CDR3 reads TGTGCCATCAGTGAGTCTCGGGAACTAGCCCTTAGTTATGAGCAGTTCTTC. Amino acid sequence: CAISESRELALSYEQFF. This chain links TRBV10-3 with TRBJ2-1, with D possibly TRBD2 on 6 matching bases. The germline V gene encodes CDR1 ENHRY and CDR2 SYGVKD. The CDR3 covers 17 residues. Trimming took 0 bases from V and 8 from J, leaving 20 bases between them.